Listed below are T cell receptor beta chains from one sample, sequenced in a study of cytomegalovirus exposure and HLA in healthy donors. Assay: immunoSEQ multiplex PCR; the TCRdb copy retains only in-frame clones and omits some. The sample includes some 110,000 clones, about 79% seen only once; the top ten take around 4.5%. Sample: PBMCs. Receptors originate from a young man in good health and CMV-seropositive. CDR3s include the opening cysteine and the closing phenylalanine or tryptophan. The D gene is left open where the match is weak. Clone size is shown for a subset of rows, as once, few, many or a class of expanded clone.

d_gene	v_gene	abundance	j_gene	CDR3nt	CDR3aa
NA	TRBV28	NA	TRBJ2-4	TGTGCCAGCAGTTCCCCCAGGGTAGCCAAAAACATTCAGTACTTC	CASSSPRVAKNIQYF
NA	TRBV7-9	few	TRBJ2-7	TGTGCCAGCAGCTTACGCCCAGAGGCCTACGAGCAGTACTTC	CASSLRPEAYEQYF
TRBD1	TRBV27	NA	TRBJ1-6	TGTGCCAGCGGCCTCGCCCAGGGGGGATCACCCCTCCACTTT	CASGLAQGGSPLHF
NA	TRBV7-6	NA	TRBJ1-1	TGTGCCAGCAGCTTACTCCTCTTGAACAACTCACCAGGCACTGAAGCTTTCTTT	CASSLLLLNNSPGTEAFF
NA	TRBV5-4	NA	TRBJ1-3	TGTGCCAGCAGCCCTGGGCAGGGCGAAAACACCATATATTTT	CASSPGQGENTIYF
NA	TRBV2	NA	TRBJ2-7	TGTGCCAGCAGTGAAATTCGGCCTCAGGGGGAGCAGTACTTC	CASSEIRPQGEQYF
NA	TRBV9	NA	TRBJ1-1	TGTGCCAGCAGCGTAGTTCCAGGGGTCGAAGCTTTCTTT	CASSVVPGVEAFF
TRBD1	TRBV6-5	NA	TRBJ1-5	TGTGCCAGCAGCCTGGACAGGGGGGGCAATCAGCCCCAGCATTTT	CASSLDRGGNQPQHF
NA	TRBV19	NA	TRBJ2-2	TGTGCCAGTAGTATTCGTCAGGCAGGGGAGCTGTTTTTT	CASSIRQAGELFF
TRBD2	TRBV4-3	NA	TRBJ2-5	TGCGCCAGCAGCCAAGGCAGACTAGCTGCTGAGACCCAGTACTTC	CASSQGRLAAETQYF
TRBD2	TRBV7-3	NA	TRBJ2-3	TGTGCCAGCAGCTTAAATGGACTAGAGTTGGATACGCAGTATTTT	CASSLNGLELDTQYF
TRBD1	TRBV7-2	NA	TRBJ2-1	TGTGCCAGCAGCCCCGGACAGGGCCGAGATGAGCAGTTCTTC	CASSPGQGRDEQFF
NA	TRBV5-1	NA	TRBJ1-5	TGCGCCAGCAGCCTGAGCGGGGGCGGCGGTCAGCCCCAGCATTTT	CASSLSGGGGQPQHF
NA	TRBV6-5	NA	TRBJ2-7	TGTGCCAGCAGTACAGGACAGTTCTCCTACGAGCAGTACTTC	CASSTGQFSYEQYF
TRBD1	TRBV13	NA	TRBJ2-3	TGTGCCAGCATGGCAGGGGGTAAGAATACGCAGTATTTT	CASMAGGKNTQYF
TRBD1	TRBV7-2	once	TRBJ1-4	TGTGCCAGCAGCCACGGTCCGGTCAGGGGGACAACTAATGAAAAACTGTTTTTT	CASSHGPVRGTTNEKLFF
NA	TRBV29-1	few	TRBJ2-7	TGCAGCGTTGAAGAGGCCTCCTACGAGCAGTACTTC	CSVEEASYEQYF
TRBD1	TRBV7-6	NA	TRBJ2-2	TGTGCCAGCAGCTTAGGGCAGGGGGCGGCCACCGGGGAGCTGTTTTTT	CASSLGQGAATGELFF
NA	TRBV11-3	NA	TRBJ2-1	TGTGCCAGCAGCTTAGCTATCTACCCCTACAATGAGCAGTTCTTC	CASSLAIYPYNEQFF
NA	TRBV9	NA	TRBJ2-5	TGTGCCAGCAGCGTAGAGGGAGGAGGGACCCAGTACTTC	CASSVEGGGTQYF
TRBD2	TRBV15	NA	TRBJ2-3	TGTGCCACCAGCAGCTCAGCTAGCGGGAGGGCGGATACGCAGTATTTT	CATSSSASGRADTQYF
TRBD2	TRBV9	NA	TRBJ2-5	TGTGCCAGCAGCCAAGGGACTAGCGGACCAGAGACCCAGTACTTC	CASSQGTSGPETQYF
TRBD1	TRBV28	NA	TRBJ1-2	TGTGCCAGCAGTTCCGACAGGGAGATGTTCTATGGCTACACCTTC	CASSSDREMFYGYTF